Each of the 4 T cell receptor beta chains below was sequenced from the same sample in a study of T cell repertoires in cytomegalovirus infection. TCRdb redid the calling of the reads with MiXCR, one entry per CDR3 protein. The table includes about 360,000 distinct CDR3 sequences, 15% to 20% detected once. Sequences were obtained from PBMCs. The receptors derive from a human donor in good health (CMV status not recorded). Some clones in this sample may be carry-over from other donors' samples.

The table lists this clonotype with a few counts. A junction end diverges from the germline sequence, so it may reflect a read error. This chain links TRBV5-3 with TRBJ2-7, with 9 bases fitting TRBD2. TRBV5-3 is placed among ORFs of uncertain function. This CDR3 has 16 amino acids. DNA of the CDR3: TGTGCCAGCAGCTGGGCCGGGACTAGCAATCCCTACGAGCAGTACTTC. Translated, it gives CASSWAGTSNPYEQYF.

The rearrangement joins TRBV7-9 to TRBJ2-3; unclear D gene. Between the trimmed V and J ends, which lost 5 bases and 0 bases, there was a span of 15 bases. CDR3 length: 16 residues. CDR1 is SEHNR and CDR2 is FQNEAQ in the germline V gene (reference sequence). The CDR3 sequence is CASSLRPTASTDTQYF. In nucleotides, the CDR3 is TGTGCCAGCAGCCTACGTCCGACGGCTAGCACAGATACGCAGTATTTT.

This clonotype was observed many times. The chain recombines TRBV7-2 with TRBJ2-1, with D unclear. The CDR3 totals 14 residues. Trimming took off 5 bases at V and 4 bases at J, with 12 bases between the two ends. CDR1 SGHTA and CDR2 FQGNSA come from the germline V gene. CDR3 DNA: TGTGCCAGCAGCCTGACACCAATTTACAATGAGCAGTTCTTC. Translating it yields CASSLTPIYNEQFF. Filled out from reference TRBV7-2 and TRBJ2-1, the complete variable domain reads GAGVSQSPSNKVTEKGKDVELRCDPISGHTALYWYRQSLGQGLEFLIYFQGNSAPDKSGLPSDRFSAERTGGSVSTLTIQRTQQEDSAVYLCASSLTPIYNEQFFGPGTRLTVL.

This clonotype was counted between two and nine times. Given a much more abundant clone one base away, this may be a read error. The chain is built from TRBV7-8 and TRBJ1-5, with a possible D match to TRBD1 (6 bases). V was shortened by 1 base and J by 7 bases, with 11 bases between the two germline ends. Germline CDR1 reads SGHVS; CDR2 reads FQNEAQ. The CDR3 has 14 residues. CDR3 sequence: CASSLEGGVQPQHF. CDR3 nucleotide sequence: TGTGCCAGCAGCTTAGAGGGGGGGGTCCAGCCCCAGCATTTT.